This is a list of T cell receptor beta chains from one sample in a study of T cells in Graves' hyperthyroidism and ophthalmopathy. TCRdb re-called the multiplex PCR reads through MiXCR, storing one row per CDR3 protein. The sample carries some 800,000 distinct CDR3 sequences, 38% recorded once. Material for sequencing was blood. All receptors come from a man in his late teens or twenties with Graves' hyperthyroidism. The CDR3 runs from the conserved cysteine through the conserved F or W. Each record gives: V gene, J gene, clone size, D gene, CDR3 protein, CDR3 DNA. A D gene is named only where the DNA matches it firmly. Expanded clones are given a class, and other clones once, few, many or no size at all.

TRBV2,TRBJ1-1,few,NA,CASSVGPVTEAFF,TGTGCCAGCAGTGTTGGGCCCGTCACTGAAGCTTTCTTT
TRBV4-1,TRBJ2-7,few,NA,CASSQVDLSEQYF,TGCGCCAGCAGCCAAGTCGACCTGAGCGAGCAGTACTTC
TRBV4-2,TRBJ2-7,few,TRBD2,CASSQAPGSGGNEQYF,TGTGCCAGCAGCCAAGCCCCCGGGAGCGGGGGCAACGAGCAGTACTTC
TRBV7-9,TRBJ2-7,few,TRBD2,CASSVTSASSYEQYF,TGTGCCAGCAGCGTTACTAGCGCGAGCTCCTACGAGCAGTACTTC
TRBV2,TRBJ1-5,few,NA,CASTDRYQPQHF,TGTGCCAGCACCGACCGTTATCAGCCCCAGCATTTT
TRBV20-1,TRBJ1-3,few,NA,CSARDGGRAGNTIYF,TGCAGTGCTAGAGATGGGGGGCGAGCTGGAAACACCATATATTTT
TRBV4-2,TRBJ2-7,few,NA,CASSQWDGYEQYF,TGTGCCAGCAGCCAATGGGACGGCTACGAGCAGTACTTC
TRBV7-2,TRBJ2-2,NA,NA,CASSSPSLDVTGELFF,TGTGCCAGCAGCTCCCCTTCCTTGGACGTGACCGGGGAGCTGTTTTTT
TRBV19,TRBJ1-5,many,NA,CASNLLSGPQHF,TGTGCCAGTAATCTCCTCTCCGGGCCCCAGCATTTT
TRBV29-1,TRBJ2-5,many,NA,CSVVQPNKETQYF,TGCAGCGTTGTACAGCCTAACAAAGAGACCCAGTACTTC
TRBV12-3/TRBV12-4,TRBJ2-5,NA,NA,CASKDRSTDRETQYF,TGTGCCAGCAAAGACCGAAGTACAGATCGAGAGACCCAGTACTTC
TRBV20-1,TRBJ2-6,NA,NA,CSAVNRIPTEHSGANVLTF,TGCAGTGCCGTAAACCGTATCCCGACAGAGCACTCTGGGGCCAACGTCCTGACTTTC
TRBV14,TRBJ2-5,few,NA,CASSHDRDLETQYF,TGTGCCAGCAGCCATGACCGGGACCTAGAGACCCAGTACTTC
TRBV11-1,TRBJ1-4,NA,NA,CASSSGLNPGPNEKLFF,TGTGCCAGCAGCTCCGGGCTCAACCCCGGGCCGAATGAAAAACTGTTTTTT
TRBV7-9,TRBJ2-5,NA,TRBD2,CASSLPTSGYQETQYF,TGTGCCAGCAGCCTCCCGACTAGCGGGTACCAAGAGACCCAGTACTTC
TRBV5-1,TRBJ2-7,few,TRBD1,CASNGQGRYEQYF,TGCGCCAGCAATGGACAGGGGAGATACGAGCAGTACTTC
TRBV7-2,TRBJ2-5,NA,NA,CASSHRRGGGETQYF,TGTGCCAGCAGCCACAGGAGGGGGGGCGGTGAGACCCAGTACTTC
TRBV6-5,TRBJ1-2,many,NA,CASSPRQSYGYTF,TGTGCCAGCAGTCCTCGACAGAGCTATGGCTACACCTTC